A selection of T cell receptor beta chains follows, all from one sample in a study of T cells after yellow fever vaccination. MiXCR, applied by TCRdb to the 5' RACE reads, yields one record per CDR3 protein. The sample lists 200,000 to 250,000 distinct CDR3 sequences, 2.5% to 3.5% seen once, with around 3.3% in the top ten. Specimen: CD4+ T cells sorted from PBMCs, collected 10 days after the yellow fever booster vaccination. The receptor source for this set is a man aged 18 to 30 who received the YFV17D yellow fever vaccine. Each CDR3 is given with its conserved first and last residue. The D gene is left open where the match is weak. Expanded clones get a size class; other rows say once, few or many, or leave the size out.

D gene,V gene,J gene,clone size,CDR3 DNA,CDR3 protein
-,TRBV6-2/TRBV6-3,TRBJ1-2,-,TGTGCCAGCAGAGAAGGGGGTACCTATGGCTACACCTTC,CASREGGTYGYTF
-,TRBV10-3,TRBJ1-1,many,TGTGCCATAGGGACGGCCGCCCGGCGGGGCACTGAAGCTTTCTTT,CAIGTAARRGTEAFF
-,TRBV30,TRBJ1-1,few,TGTGCCTGGACGAATGGTGGAAAGCCGCGCACTGAAGCTTTCTTT,CAWTNGGKPRTEAFF
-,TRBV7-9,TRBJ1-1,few,TGTGCCAGCGGCACAGCTCACATGAACACTGAAGCTTTCTTT,CASGTAHMNTEAFF
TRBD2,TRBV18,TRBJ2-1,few,TGTGCCAGCTCCCTAGGACTAGCGGAGAACAATGAGCAGTTCTTC,CASSLGLAENNEQFF
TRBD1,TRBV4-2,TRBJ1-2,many,TGTGCCAGCAGCCAAGGGGGACAGGAGGGCTATGGCTACACCTTC,CASSQGGQEGYGYTF
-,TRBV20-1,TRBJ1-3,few,TGCAGTGCCCAGGGGTCTGGAAACACCATATATTTT,CSAQGSGNTIYF
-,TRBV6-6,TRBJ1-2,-,TGTGCCAGCAGTTCCGTGAGAGGGGGTCGCGGCTACACCTTC,CASSSVRGGRGYTF
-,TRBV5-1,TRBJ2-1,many,TGCGCCAGCAGCCCGGTAAGGGTTGGTTCGAGCTCCTACAATGAGCAGTTCTTC,CASSPVRVGSSSYNEQFF
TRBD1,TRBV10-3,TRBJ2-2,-,TGTGCCATCAGGGGGACAGTAAACACCGGGGAGCTGTTTTTT,CAIRGTVNTGELFF
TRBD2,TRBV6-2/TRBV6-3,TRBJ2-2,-,TGTGCCAGCAGTCCCCCGGGGGGGTACACCGGGGAGCTGTTTTTT,CASSPPGGYTGELFF
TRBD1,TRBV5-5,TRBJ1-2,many,TGTGCCAGCAGCTTAGGGACAGGGAATGACTATGGCTACACCTTC,CASSLGTGNDYGYTF
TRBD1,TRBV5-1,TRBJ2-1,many,TGCGCCACCACCGGGGCAGGGGGTACGGATGAGCAGTTCTTC,CATTGAGGTDEQFF
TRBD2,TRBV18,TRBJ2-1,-,TGTGCCAGCTCACCACAGGGACTAGCGGGGGACAAGCAGTTCTTC,CASSPQGLAGDKQFF
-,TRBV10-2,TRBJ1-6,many,TGCGCCAGCAGTGAGGGCAATTCACCCCTCCACTTT,CASSEGNSPLHF
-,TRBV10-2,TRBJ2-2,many,TGCGCCAGCAGGGACACGAACACCGGGGAGCTGTTTTTT,CASRDTNTGELFF
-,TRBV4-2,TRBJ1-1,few,TGTGCCAGCAGCCAAGATGGCAAGAACACTGAAGCTTTCTTT,CASSQDGKNTEAFF
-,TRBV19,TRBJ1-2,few,TGTGCCAGTAGTATGCCAGGGATCGGCTACACCTTC,CASSMPGIGYTF
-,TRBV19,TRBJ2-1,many,TGTGCCAGTAGTATGTGGCAGGGCTACAATGAGCAGTTCTTC,CASSMWQGYNEQFF
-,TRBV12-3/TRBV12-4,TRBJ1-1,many,TGTGCCAGCAGTTACTCAGAACGTTCGGGAGCTTTCTTT,CASSYSERSGAFF
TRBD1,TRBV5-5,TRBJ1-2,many,TGTGCCAGCAGCTTGTCAGGGGGCGGCTACACCTTC,CASSLSGGGYTF
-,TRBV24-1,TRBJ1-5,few,TGTGCCACCAGTAATCCAGGCAATCAGCCCCAGCATTTT,CATSNPGNQPQHF
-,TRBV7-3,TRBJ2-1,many,TGTGCCAGCAGCCAACAGGGCGGTAATGAGCAGTTCTTC,CASSQQGGNEQFF
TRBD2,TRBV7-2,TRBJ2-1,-,TGTGCCAGCAGCTGGGTAGCGGGGGGAGCCTACAATGAGCAGTTCTTC,CASSWVAGGAYNEQFF
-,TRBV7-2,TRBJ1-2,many,TGTGCCAGCAGCCAGTCGGGGGGCGTCTATGGCTACACCTTC,CASSQSGGVYGYTF
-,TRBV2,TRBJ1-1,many,TGTGCCAGCTGGGGCCCTGGAAAGGGGTTGAACACTGAAGCTTTCTTT,CASWGPGKGLNTEAFF
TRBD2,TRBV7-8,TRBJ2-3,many,TGTGCCAGCAGCCCTAGCGGGGGGCCGTCTGATACGCAGTATTTT,CASSPSGGPSDTQYF
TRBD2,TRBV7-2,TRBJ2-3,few,TGTGCCAGCAGCTACTCTAGCGGGGGGTCAGATACGCAGTATTTT,CASSYSSGGSDTQYF
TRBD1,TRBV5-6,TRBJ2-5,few,TGTGCCAGCAGCTCACGGGGACAGGGGAACCAAGAGACCCAGTACTTC,CASSSRGQGNQETQYF
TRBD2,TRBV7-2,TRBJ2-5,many,TGTGCCAGCAGCTTATCGTCTAGCGGGGGCCCGTACCAAGAGACCCAGTACTTC,CASSLSSSGGPYQETQYF
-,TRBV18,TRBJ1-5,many,TGTGCCAGCTCACCACAGGGAGACAGAAATCAGCCCCAGCATTTT,CASSPQGDRNQPQHF
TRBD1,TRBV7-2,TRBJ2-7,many,TGTGCCAGCAGCAGGAGGACAGGGGACCCCTACGAGCAGTACTTC,CASSRRTGDPYEQYF
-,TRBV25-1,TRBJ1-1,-,TGTGCCAGCAGTGAATTCGGGGGACGGGTGAACACTGAAGCTTTCTTT,CASSEFGGRVNTEAFF
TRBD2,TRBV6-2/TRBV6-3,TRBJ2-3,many,TGTGCCAGCACCGGACTAGCGGGTAGAGATACGCAGTATTTT,CASTGLAGRDTQYF
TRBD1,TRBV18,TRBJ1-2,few,TGTGCCAGCTCACCAGGACAGGGCGAGTATGGCTACACCTTC,CASSPGQGEYGYTF
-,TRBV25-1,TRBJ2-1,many,TGTGCCAGCAGTGAAACGAGGGGGGGCCTAGGTGAGCAGTTCTTC,CASSETRGGLGEQFF
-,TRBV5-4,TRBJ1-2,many,TGTGCCAGCAGCTTGACGGGACATGGCTACACCTTC,CASSLTGHGYTF
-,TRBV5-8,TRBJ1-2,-,TGTGCCAGTGGACCTCGGGGGGCAGGATATGGCTACACCTTC,CASGPRGAGYGYTF
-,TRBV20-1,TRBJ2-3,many,TGCAGTGCATCCGGGACACTTAGCACAGATACGCAGTATTTT,CSASGTLSTDTQYF
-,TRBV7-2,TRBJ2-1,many,TGTGCCAGCAGCCCTCAGCAGGGCGGGAATGAGCAGTTCTTC,CASSPQQGGNEQFF
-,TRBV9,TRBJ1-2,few,TGTGCCAGCAACTGGCCCACGGACGGCATCTATGGCTACACCTTC,CASNWPTDGIYGYTF
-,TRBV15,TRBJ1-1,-,TGTGCCACCAGCAGAGATTTTGGGGAGATTCGCACTGAAGCTTTCTTT,CATSRDFGEIRTEAFF
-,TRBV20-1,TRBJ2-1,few,TGCAGTGCTAGTTCAGGTCCCCTAGATGAGCAGTTCTTC,CSASSGPLDEQFF
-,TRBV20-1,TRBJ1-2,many,TGCAGTGCTAGCAACAGGGATGGCTACACCTTC,CSASNRDGYTF
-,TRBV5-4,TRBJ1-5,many,TGTGCCAGCAGCTCAGGAGATCAGCCCCAGCATTTT,CASSSGDQPQHF
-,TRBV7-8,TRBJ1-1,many,TGTGCCAGCAGCTTACGGGGCAGGCTAGGTAGGACTTTCACTGAAGCTTTCTTT,CASSLRGRLGRTFTEAFF
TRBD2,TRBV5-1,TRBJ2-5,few,TGCGCCAGCAGCTCGGGGACTAGCGGAAATGGGGAGACCCAGTACTTC,CASSSGTSGNGETQYF
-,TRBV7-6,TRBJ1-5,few,TGTGCCAGCAGCTTGGACTACAGTCAGCCCCAGCATTTT,CASSLDYSQPQHF
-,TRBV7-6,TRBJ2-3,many,TGTGCCAGCAGCTTTGGGTTTACGACAGATACGCAGTATTTT,CASSFGFTTDTQYF
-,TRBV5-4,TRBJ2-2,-,TGTGCCAGCACCCCGGGACAGAACACCGGGGAGCTGTTTTTT,CASTPGQNTGELFF
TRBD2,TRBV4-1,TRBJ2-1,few,TGCGCCAGCAGTTCCCCTAGCGGGGGGACTGAGCAGTTCTTC,CASSSPSGGTEQFF
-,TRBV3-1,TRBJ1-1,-,TGTGCCAGCAGCCAAGTTGTCACTGAAGCTTTCTTT,CASSQVVTEAFF
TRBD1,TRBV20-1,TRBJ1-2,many,TGCAGTGCTACGGACAGGGTGGGTTATGGCTACACCTTC,CSATDRVGYGYTF
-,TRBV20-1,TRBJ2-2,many,TGCAGTGCTCCGGGGGGCCCGAACACCGGGGAGCTGTTTTTT,CSAPGGPNTGELFF